Shown below are 24 T cell receptor beta chains from a single sample sequenced in a study of Ad26.COV2.S vaccination and SARS-CoV-2 variants. Noted treatment: around 19 received Ad26.COV2.S at low or high dose, single or two shots; several received placebo; per-sample allocation not given. Following the first vaccine or placebo injection, samples were taken on day 63. Measured with immunoSEQ multiplex PCR; TCRdb has only the in-frame clones, and not every one. This sample has hundreds of thousands of clones, with less than 90% found just once. This sample comprised peripheral blood, obtained in a trial of Ad26.COV2.S vaccine versus placebo. Source of these receptors: a person aged 18-60 years who received the Ad26.COV2.S COVID-19 vaccine or a placebo.

The DNA of the CDR3 is TGTGCCAGCAGTGTCGGGACAATTAATCAGCCCCAGCATTTT. It translates to CASSVGTINQPQHF. The chain recombines TRBV6-2 or TRBV6-3 with TRBJ1-5; perhaps TRBD1 as D (6 bases). This CDR3 is 14 amino acids long. CDR1 is MNHEY, CDR2 SVGEGT, per germline. V was cut by 5 bases and J by 4 bases, with 12 bases left in between.

This clone occurred a few times. The rearrangement joins TRBV19 to TRBJ2-7; 8 positions agree with TRBD1. J was trimmed by 5 bases and V by 5 bases; bases with no gene match: 5. Looked up from germline, CDR1 is LNHDA and CDR2 is SQIVND (reference sequence). The CDR3 runs 13 residues. In nucleotides, the CDR3 is TGTGCCAGTAGTTGGACAGGGTGGAACGAGCAGTACTTC. It codes for CASSWTGWNEQYF.

The V call is TRBV7-2, the J call TRBJ2-2; D remains ambiguous. Deletions cut 0 bases from V and 5 bases from J, with 10 bases between. Germline V gene lookup returns CDR1 SGHTA and CDR2 FQGNSA. The CDR3 totals 15 residues. The CDR3 sequence is CASSLATYGTGELFF. For the CDR3, the DNA is TGTGCCAGCAGCTTAGCCACCTATGGTACCGGGGAGCTGTTTTTT.

The V and J genes are TRBV5-1 and TRBJ2-7; TRBD1 agrees at 11 bases. The junction had 4 bases not matched to a gene; V was cut back by 0 bases and J by 2 bases. CDR1 is SGHRS and CDR2 is YFSETQ in the germline V gene. The CDR3 length is 16 residues. The CDR3 region has the DNA TGCGCCAGCAGCTTGGGACCGGACAGGGGGCCCTACGAGCAGTACTTC. Amino acid sequence: CASSLGPDRGPYEQYF. Complete variable domain (other parts from reference TRBV5-1 and TRBJ2-7): KAGVTQTPRYLIKTRGQQVTLSCSPISGHRSVSWYQQTPGQGLQFLFEYFSETQRNKGNFPGRFSGRQFSNSRSEMNVSTLELGDSALYLCASSLGPDRGPYEQYFGPGTRLTVT.

The chain employs TRBV3-1 (or the pseudogene TRBV3-2) and TRBJ1-2; D perhaps matches TRBD1 (6 bases). The germline V gene has CDR1 LGHDT and CDR2 YNNKEL (reference sequence). V lost 3 bases to trimming and J lost 4 bases, with 9 bases between them. This CDR3 comprises 13 residues. The CDR3 DNA sequence: TGTGCCAGCAGCCATGGACAGAGCTATGGCTACACCTTC. Protein product: CASSHGQSYGYTF.

This clone was detected a few times. The rearrangement uses TRBV6-2 or TRBV6-3 and TRBJ1-5; D possibly corresponds to TRBD1 (6 bases). This CDR3 has 16 residues. The germline V gene encodes CDR1 MNHEY and CDR2 SVGEGT. V shed 6 bases and J shed 3 bases, with 18 bases lying between them. The CDR3 DNA is TGTGCCAGCAGCACAAGACAGGTTGGCTCCAATCAGCCCCAGCATTTT. Translation: CASSTRQVGSNQPQHF.

V usage is TRBV7-6 and J usage is TRBJ2-2; TRBD2 agrees at 16 bases. The V gene's germline CDR1 is SGHVS and CDR2 FNYEAQ. CDR3 length: 20 residues. V lost 5 bases and J lost 1; bases outside the gene matches: 10. CDR3 sequence reads: CASSPSPGLAGGRNTGELFF. CDR3 in DNA: TGTGCCAGCAGCCCAAGCCCGGGACTAGCGGGGGGGCGGAACACCGGGGAGCTGTTTTTT.

This clone was picked up one time. J is TRBJ1-6 and V is TRBV27; no clear D. Looked up from germline, CDR1 is MNHEY and CDR2 is SMNVEV (reference sequence). This CDR3 is 16 amino acids long. The germline V and J ends were trimmed by 6 bases and 5 bases, with 17 bases remaining between them. CDR3 coding DNA: TGTGCCAGCAGGAATTACCCCGCGGTCCATAATTCACCCCTCCACTTT. It specifies CASRNYPAVHNSPLHF.

The chain employs TRBV19 and TRBJ1-4; a possible D gene is TRBD1 (5 bases). The V gene lost 5 bases and the J gene lost 8 bases, with 15 bases spanning the gap. The CDR3 is 14 amino acids. The germline V gene encodes CDR1 LNHDA and CDR2 SQIVND (reference sequence). Written as DNA, the CDR3 is TGTGCCAGTAGTGTCGGGACGCAGGGCGAAAAACTGTTTTTT. Amino acids: CASSVGTQGEKLFF.

The CDR3 here is CASSIQGLADTETQYF. The CDR3 DNA reads TGCGCCAGCAGCATACAGGGACTAGCGGACACAGAGACCCAGTACTTC. This rearrangement joins TRBV5-1 to TRBJ2-5, with 11 bases fitting TRBD2. Germline CDR1 is SGHRS and CDR2 is YFSETQ. The CDR3 has 16 amino acids. V shed 4 bases, J shed 4 bases, and the junction held 9 bases outside the gene matches.

The chain carries TRBV10-2 and TRBJ2-2; no clear D gene. CDR1 WSHSY and CDR2 SAAADI come from the germline V gene. This CDR3 is built from 13 residues. Trimming shortened V by 5 bases and J by 7 bases, and 11 bases separated the two germline ends. The CDR3 reads CASSSTEYGELFF. The CDR3 DNA reads TGCGCCAGCAGTTCAACAGAGTACGGGGAGCTGTTTTTT.

The chain has TRBV29-1 and TRBJ1-2, with 7 bases aligning to TRBD1. The CDR3 sequence is 13 residues long. Unmatched junction bases numbered 7, after V lost 3 bases and J lost 6 bases. Germline-derived CDR1 and CDR2 are SQVTM and ANQGSEA. CDR3 nucleotide sequence: TGCAGCGTTGAGGTACAGGGGTTGGATGGCTACACCTTC. Amino acids: CSVEVQGLDGYTF. Full variable domain (remainder filled in from reference TRBV29-1 and TRBJ1-2): SAVISQKPSRDICQRGTSLTIQCQVDSQVTMMFWYRQQPGQSLTLIATANQGSEATYESGFVIDKFPISRPNLTFSTLTVSNMSPEDSSIYLCSVEVQGLDGYTFGSGTRLTVV.

The rearrangement uses TRBV6-5 and TRBJ1-6; 7 nucleotides agree with TRBD1. J lost 6 bases, V lost 6 bases, and 8 bases had no gene match. The germline V gene has CDR1 MNHEY and CDR2 SVGAGI. The CDR3 is 15 amino acids. Here the CDR3 reads CASSLDRAGNSPLHF. The DNA for the CDR3 is TGTGCCAGCAGCCTTGACAGGGCTGGTAATTCACCCCTCCACTTT.

A word on this clone: Other DNA variants within this sample encode the same CDR3. The V gene is TRBV28, the J gene TRBJ1-5; D is perhaps TRBD1 (6 bases). The CDR3 is made up of 13 amino acids. CDR1 is MDHEN, CDR2 SYDVKM, per germline. Deletions cut 5 bases from V and 5 bases from J, with 10 bases between. The CDR3 bases are TGTGCCAGCAGTCTTTCAGGGGATCAGCCCCAGCATTTT. This gives the protein CASSLSGDQPQHF. Full variable domain (remainder filled in from reference TRBV28 and TRBJ1-5): DVKVTQSSRYLVKRTGEKVFLECVQDMDHENMFWYRQDPGLGLRLIYFSYDVKMKEKGDIPEGYSVSREKKERFSLILESASTNQTSMYLCASSLSGDQPQHFGDGTRLSIL.

The V and J genes are TRBV5-1 and TRBJ2-4; the D gene is possibly TRBD2 (5 bases). CDR1 and CDR2 from the germline V gene are SGHRS and YFSETQ. The length of the CDR3 is 12 residues. Trimming left V 4 bases short and J 8 bases short, with 10 bases between. As DNA, the CDR3 is TGCGCCAGCAGCAACCGGGATGACATTCAGTACTTC. It yields the protein CASSNRDDIQYF.

The rearrangement joins TRBV27 to TRBJ1-1, with D possibly matching TRBD1 (6 bases). V was pared by 3 bases and J by 5 bases, with 13 bases between. The CDR3 consists of 14 residues. Germline loops: CDR1 MNHEY, CDR2 SMNVEV (reference sequence). The CDR3 DNA reads as TGTGCCAGCAGTTTCCAGCCAGGGGCGACTGAAGCTTTCTTT. Amino acids: CASSFQPGATEAFF.

The chain uses TRBV5-5 and TRBJ2-7; D might be TRBD2 (5 bases). Trimming left V 0 bases short and J 0 bases short, with 13 bases between. Germline assignment: CDR1 SGHKS and CDR2 YYEKEE (reference sequence). The CDR3 is 16 amino acids. The CDR3 loop reads CASSLVEGKSSYEQYF. The CDR3 DNA sequence: TGTGCCAGCAGCTTGGTTGAGGGTAAAAGCTCCTACGAGCAGTACTTC.

The chain combines TRBV9 with TRBJ2-1; 12 nucleotides match TRBD2. The CDR3 loop spans 15 amino acids. CDR1 is SGDLS and CDR2 is YYNGEE in the germline V gene. J gave up 7 bases and V 0 bases, and 2 bases lay outside the gene matches. CDR3: CASSVGTSGKNEQFF. CDR3 DNA: TGTGCCAGCAGCGTAGGGACTAGCGGGAAGAATGAGCAGTTCTTC.

This clone was counted only a few times. V usage is TRBV28 and J usage is TRBJ2-5; 13 nucleotides match TRBD2. Germline V gives CDR1 MDHEN, CDR2 SYDVKM. The CDR3 runs to 15 residues. V lost 8 bases to trimming and J lost 3 bases; unmatched junction nucleotides: 6. The CDR3 sequence: CASGLAGETKETQYF. In nucleotides, the CDR3 is TGTGCCAGCGGACTAGCGGGGGAGACAAAAGAGACCCAGTACTTC. The complete variable domain, with remaining parts taken from reference TRBV28 and TRBJ2-5, reads DVKVTQSSRYLVKRTGEKVFLECVQDMDHENMFWYRQDPGLGLRLIYFSYDVKMKEKGDIPEGYSVSREKKERFSLILESASTNQTSMYLCASGLAGETKETQYFGPGTRLLVL.

The chain carries TRBV11-2 and TRBJ2-4; D might be TRBD2 (5 bases). This CDR3 has 15 amino acids. Trimming took off 6 bases at V and 9 bases at J, with 21 bases between the two ends. Per germline, CDR1 SGHAT and CDR2 FQNNGV. DNA for the CDR3: TGTGCCAGCAGTTCGATGCGAGGGCCAATAGGCATTCAGTACTTC. It is translated as CASSSMRGPIGIQYF.

The rearrangement links TRBV5-4 to TRBJ1-1, with D perhaps matching TRBD1 (5 bases). V was shortened by 0 bases and J by 1 base, with 13 bases between the two germline ends. The CDR3 is 16 residues long. Germline loops: CDR1 SGHNT, CDR2 YYREEE (reference sequence). CDR3 amino acids: CASSLAGHSANTEAFF. Here the CDR3 DNA reads TGTGCCAGCAGCTTGGCGGGGCACTCGGCGAACACTGAAGCTTTCTTT.

J is TRBJ1-1 and V is TRBV7-8; D unresolved. The CDR3 extends over 14 amino acids. The ends were cut back, 5 bases at V and 0 bases at J, with 10 bases in the middle. Looked up from germline, CDR1 is SGHVS and CDR2 is FQNEAQ. For the CDR3, the DNA is TGTGCCAGCAGCGCCGCGGGGTTGAACACTGAAGCTTTCTTT. Translated, it gives CASSAAGLNTEAFF.

This CDR3 is CASSQDRLNYGYTF. The CDR3 DNA is TGCGCCAGCAGCCAAGACAGATTGAACTATGGCTACACCTTC. The genes are TRBV4-1 and TRBJ1-2; no clear D. The V gene's germline CDR1 is MGHRA and CDR2 YSYEKL. The CDR3 loop spans 14 amino acids. V shed 0 bases and J shed 2 bases, with 7 bases lying between them.

This clone was detected only once. The chain uses TRBV6-5 and TRBJ1-3; maybe TRBD1 (6 bases). Looked up from germline, CDR1 is MNHEY and CDR2 is SVGAGI. V dropped 2 bases and J dropped 3 bases, with 14 bases sitting between them. The CDR3 is made up of 16 amino acids. Written as DNA, the CDR3 is TGTGCCAGCAGTTACGGGTCGGCAGGGGTTGGAAACACCATATATTTT. Protein sequence: CASSYGSAGVGNTIYF.